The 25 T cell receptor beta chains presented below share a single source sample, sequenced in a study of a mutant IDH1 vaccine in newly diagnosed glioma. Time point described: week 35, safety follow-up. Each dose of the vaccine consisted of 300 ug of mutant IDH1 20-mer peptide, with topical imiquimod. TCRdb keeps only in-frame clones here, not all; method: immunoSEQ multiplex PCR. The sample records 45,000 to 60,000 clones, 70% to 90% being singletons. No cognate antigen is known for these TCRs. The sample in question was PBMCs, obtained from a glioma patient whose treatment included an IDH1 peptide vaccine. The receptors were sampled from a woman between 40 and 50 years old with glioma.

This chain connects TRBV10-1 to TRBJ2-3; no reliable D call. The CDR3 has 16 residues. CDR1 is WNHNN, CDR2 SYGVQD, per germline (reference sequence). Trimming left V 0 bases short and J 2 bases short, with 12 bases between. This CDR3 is CASSESTGGNTDTQYF. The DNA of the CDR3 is TGCGCCAGCAGTGAGTCGACGGGCGGTAACACAGATACGCAGTATTTT.

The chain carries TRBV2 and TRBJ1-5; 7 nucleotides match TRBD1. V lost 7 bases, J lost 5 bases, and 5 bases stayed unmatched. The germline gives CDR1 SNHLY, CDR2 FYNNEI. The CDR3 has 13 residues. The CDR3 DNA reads TGTGCCAGCAAAAGGGGGCAATATCAGCCCCAGCATTTT. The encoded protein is CASKRGQYQPQHF.

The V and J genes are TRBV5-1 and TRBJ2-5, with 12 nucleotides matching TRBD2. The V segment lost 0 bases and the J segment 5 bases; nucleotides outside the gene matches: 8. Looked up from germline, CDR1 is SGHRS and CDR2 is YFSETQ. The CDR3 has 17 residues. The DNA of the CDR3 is TGCGCCAGCAGCTTGGTGGCTAGCGGGGGGGCGATGGAGACCCAGTACTTC. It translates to CASSLVASGGAMETQYF.

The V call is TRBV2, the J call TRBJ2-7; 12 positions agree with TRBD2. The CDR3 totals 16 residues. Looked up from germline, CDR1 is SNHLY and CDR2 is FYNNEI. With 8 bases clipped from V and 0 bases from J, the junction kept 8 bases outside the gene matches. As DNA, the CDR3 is TGTGCCAGCGGAGACCCGGGACTAGCGGGCTCCTACGAGCAGTACTTC. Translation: CASGDPGLAGSYEQYF.

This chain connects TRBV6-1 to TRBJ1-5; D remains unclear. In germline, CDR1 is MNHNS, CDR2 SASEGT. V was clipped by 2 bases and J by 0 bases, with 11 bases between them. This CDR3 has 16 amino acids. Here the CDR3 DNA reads TGTGCCAGCAGTGAAAGAGGCAGCTTTAGCAATCAGCCCCAGCATTTT. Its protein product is CASSERGSFSNQPQHF.

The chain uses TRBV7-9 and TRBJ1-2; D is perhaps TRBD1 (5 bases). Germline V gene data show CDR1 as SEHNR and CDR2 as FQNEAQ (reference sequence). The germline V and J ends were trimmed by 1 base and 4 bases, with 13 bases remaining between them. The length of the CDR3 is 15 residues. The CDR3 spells CASSLELGGSYGYTF. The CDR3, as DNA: TGTGCCAGCAGCTTAGAGTTGGGGGGATCCTATGGCTACACCTTC.

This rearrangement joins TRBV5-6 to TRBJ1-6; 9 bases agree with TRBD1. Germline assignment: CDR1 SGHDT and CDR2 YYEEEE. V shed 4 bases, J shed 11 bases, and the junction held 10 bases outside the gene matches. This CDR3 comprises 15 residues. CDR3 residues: CASSPRTGAVTPLHF. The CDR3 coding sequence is TGTGCCAGCAGCCCCAGGACAGGGGCCGTGACACCCCTCCACTTT.

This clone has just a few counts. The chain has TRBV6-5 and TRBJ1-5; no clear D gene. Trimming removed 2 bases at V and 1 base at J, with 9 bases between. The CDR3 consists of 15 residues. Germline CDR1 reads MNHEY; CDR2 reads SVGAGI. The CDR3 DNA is TGTGCCAGCAGTTACGGCCCCTTGAGCAATCAGCCCCAGCATTTT. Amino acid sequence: CASSYGPLSNQPQHF.

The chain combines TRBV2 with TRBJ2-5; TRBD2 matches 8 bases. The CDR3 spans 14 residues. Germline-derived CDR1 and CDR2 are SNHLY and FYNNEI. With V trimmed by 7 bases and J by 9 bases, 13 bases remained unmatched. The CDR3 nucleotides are TGTGCCAGCAACCCGAGGGACACCGGGGGGGCCCAGTACTTC. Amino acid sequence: CASNPRDTGGAQYF. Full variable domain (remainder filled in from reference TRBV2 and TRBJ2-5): EPEVTQTPSHQVTQMGQEVILRCVPISNHLYFYWYRQILGQKVEFLVSFYNNEISEKSEIFDDQFSVERPDGSNFTLKIRSTKLEDSAMYFCASNPRDTGGAQYFGPGTRLLVL.

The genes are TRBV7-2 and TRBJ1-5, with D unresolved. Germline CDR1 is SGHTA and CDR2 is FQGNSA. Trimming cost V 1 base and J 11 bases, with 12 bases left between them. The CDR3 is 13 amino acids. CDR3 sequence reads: CASSLGGISAQHF. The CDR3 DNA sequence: TGTGCCAGCAGCTTAGGTGGGATATCAGCCCAGCATTTT.

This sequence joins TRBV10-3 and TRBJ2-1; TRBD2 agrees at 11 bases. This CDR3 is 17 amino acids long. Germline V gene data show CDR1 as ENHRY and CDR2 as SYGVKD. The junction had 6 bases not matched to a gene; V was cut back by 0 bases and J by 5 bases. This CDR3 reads CAISESVASGRNNEQFF. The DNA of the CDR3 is TGTGCCATCAGTGAGTCTGTGGCTAGCGGGAGGAACAATGAGCAGTTCTTC.

This chain's CDR3 is CASTQRRNWVTEAFF. The CDR3 nucleotides are TGTGCCAGCACCCAAAGACGGAACTGGGTTACTGAAGCTTTCTTT. The chain carries TRBV28 and TRBJ1-1, with D unresolved. Germline CDR1 MDHEN, CDR2 SYDVKM. Trimming took off 7 bases at V and 5 bases at J, with 20 bases between the two ends. The CDR3 totals 15 residues.

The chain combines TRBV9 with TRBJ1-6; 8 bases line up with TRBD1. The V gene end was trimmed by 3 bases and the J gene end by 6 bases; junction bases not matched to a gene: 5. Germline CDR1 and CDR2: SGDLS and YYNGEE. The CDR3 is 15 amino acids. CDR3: CASSAGTGPNSPLHF. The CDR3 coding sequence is TGTGCCAGCAGCGCGGGGACAGGTCCTAATTCACCCCTCCACTTT.

The CDR3 coding sequence is TGTGCCAGCAGCTCCAGGGGGTCCGGCTCCTACGAGCAGTACTTC. Translation gives CASSSRGSGSYEQYF. The chain couples TRBV5-4 to TRBJ2-7, with 7 bases that match TRBD1. CDR1 SGHNT and CDR2 YYREEE come from the germline V gene (reference sequence). This CDR3 has 15 residues. V was pared by 3 bases and J by 0 bases, with 6 bases of the junction left unmatched.

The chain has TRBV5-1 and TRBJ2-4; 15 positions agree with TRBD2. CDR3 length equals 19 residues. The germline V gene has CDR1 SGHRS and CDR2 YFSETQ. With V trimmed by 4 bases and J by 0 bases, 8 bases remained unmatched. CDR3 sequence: CASSTGTSGRQLAKNIQYF. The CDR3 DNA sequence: TGCGCCAGCAGCACGGGGACTAGCGGGAGGCAACTAGCCAAAAACATTCAGTACTTC.

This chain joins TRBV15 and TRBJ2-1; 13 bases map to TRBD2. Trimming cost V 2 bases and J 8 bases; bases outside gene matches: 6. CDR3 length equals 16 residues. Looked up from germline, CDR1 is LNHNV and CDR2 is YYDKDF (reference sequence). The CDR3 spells CATSRQLAGGPDEQFF. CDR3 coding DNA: TGTGCCACCAGCAGACAACTAGCGGGGGGGCCCGATGAGCAGTTCTTC.

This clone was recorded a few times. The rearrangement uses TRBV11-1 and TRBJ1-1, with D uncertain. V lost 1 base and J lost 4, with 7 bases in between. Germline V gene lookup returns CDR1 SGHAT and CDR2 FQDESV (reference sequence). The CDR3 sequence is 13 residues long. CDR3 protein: CASSLGPFTEAFF. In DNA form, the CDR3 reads TGTGCCAGCAGCTTAGGTCCTTTCACTGAAGCTTTCTTT.

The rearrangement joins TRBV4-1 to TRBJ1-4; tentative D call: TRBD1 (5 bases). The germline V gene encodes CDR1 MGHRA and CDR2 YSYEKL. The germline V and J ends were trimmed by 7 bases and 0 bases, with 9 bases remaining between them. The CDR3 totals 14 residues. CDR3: CASNRGTTNEKLFF. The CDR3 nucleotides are TGCGCCAGCAATCGGGGCACAACTAATGAAAAACTGTTTTTT.

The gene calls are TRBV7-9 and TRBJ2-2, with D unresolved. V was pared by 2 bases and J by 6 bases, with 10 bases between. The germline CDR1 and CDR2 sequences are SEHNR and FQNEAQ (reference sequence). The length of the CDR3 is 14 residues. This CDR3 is CASSLTRLAGELFF. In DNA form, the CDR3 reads TGTGCCAGCAGCTTAACCCGGTTGGCCGGGGAGCTGTTTTTT.

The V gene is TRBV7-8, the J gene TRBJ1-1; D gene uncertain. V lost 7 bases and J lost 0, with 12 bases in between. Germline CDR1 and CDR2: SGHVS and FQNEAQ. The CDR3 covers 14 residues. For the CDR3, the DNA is TGTGCCAGCATTTCTACCGGGTTGAACACTGAAGCTTTCTTT. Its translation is CASISTGLNTEAFF.

CDR3 DNA sequence: TGTGCCCGGCTTCAGAGCAATCAGCCCCAGCATTTT. Encoded protein: CARLQSNQPQHF. The genes are TRBV19 and TRBJ1-5, with unresolved D. Germline V gene sequence: CDR1 LNHDA, CDR2 SQIVND (reference sequence). The CDR3 extends over 12 amino acids. V dropped 11 bases and J dropped 1 base, with 9 bases sitting between them.

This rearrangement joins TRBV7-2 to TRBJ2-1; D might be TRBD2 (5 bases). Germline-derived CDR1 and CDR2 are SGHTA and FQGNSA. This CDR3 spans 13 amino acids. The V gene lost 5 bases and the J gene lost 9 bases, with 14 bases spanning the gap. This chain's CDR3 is CASSPRRWTEQFF. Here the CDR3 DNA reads TGTGCCAGCAGCCCCCGGAGGTGGACTGAGCAGTTCTTC.

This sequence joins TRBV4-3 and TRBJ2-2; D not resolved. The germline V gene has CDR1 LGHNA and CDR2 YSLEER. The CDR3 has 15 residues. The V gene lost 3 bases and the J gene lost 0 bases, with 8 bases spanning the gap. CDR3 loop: CASSQGQTNTGELFF. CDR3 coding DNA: TGCGCCAGCAGCCAGGGCCAGACGAACACCGGGGAGCTGTTTTTT.

CDR3 protein: CASSEPQANYGYTF. CDR3 nucleotides: TGTGCCAGCAGTGAGCCCCAAGCTAACTATGGCTACACCTTC. This rearrangement joins TRBV25-1 to TRBJ1-2; D is unclear. The CDR3 runs 14 residues. Germline V gives CDR1 MGHDK, CDR2 SYGVNS. V was cut by 3 bases and J by 0 bases, with 8 bases left in between.

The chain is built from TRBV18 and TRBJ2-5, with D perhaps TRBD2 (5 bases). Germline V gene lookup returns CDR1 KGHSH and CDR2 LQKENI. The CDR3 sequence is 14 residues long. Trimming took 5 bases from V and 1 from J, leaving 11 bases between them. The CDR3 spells CASSSQRAQETQYF. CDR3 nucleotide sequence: TGTGCCAGCTCATCACAGAGGGCCCAAGAGACCCAGTACTTC.